Included here is one T cell receptor (beta chain) sequence, with context. This receptor's antigen is unknown. No clone much larger than this one lies a single base away; base qualities are absent. The sample comes from a study of cytomegalovirus exposure and HLA in healthy donors (dated by TCRdb to 2016 to 2017). Study-wide context: An earlier analysis of some 600 of the donors reported 250 to 350 Gb of sequence data and 95 million to 140 million unique TCR beta sequences obtained from about 179 million T cells. The study used immunosequencing to profile the T cell repertoires of 600 to 850 subjects and linked those repertoires to cytomegalovirus serostatus. A later genetic analysis took genome-wide SNP genotypes for about 65% of the 666 donors and used that subset as a discovery cohort. All discovery cohort repertoires had been generated using a single sequencing platform. A later analysis re-analyzed previously published TCR beta repertoires from 666 donors and added high-resolution HLA genotyping to study TCR occurrence patterns. An earlier analysis of 587 of the donors applied high-throughput TCR beta sequencing to assess whether each TCR beta V gene segment acted as functional or pseudogenic. Of the 398 genotyped donors, over 65% fell in the genetic ancestry cluster associated with self-reported Caucasian donors. Donor age, sex, ethnicity and CMV serostatus were compiled together with the repertoire data. The study aimed to test whether signatures of past pathogen exposure could be identified by cataloging public T cell receptors. To predict cytomegalovirus infection status, the study combined high-throughput TCR immunosequencing, statistical association of individual TCRs with disease status, and machine learning. Class I and class II HLA loci were covered by the typing at four-digit resolution. Besides the first cohort of around 670 subjects, a separate validation cohort made up of over 100 different subjects was used. Roughly 5 DR-DQ haplotypes were treated as single units for association and clustering because of strong linkage in the cohort. An early release covering over 500 HLA-typed donors comprised approximately 300 gigabases of sequencing data and roughly 85 million unique TCR sequences. Rather than drawing on any new phenotypic data, the later analysis identified candidate immune exposures from TCR beta sequences and the way those sequences occurred across donors. Among several hundred genotyped donors of the cohort, an average of roughly 230,000 unique TCR beta nucleotide sequences was sequenced per donor, of which 15% to 20% were non-productive. The number of donors typed differed by locus, with 629-630 for A, B, C, DRB1 and DQB1, approximately 500 for DQA1, under 610 for DPA1, and some 470 for DPB1.

Library construction relied on the immunoSEQ multiplex PCR assay. The multiplex PCR relied on a mix of 60 forward primers for TCR Vbeta segments and 13 reverse primers for TCR Jbeta segments. A multiplex PCR assay on genomic DNA amplified the CDR3 region of rearranged TCR beta genes. Amplified TCR beta libraries were sequenced as 87-base-pair reads on the Illumina HiSeq System. The paper's data handling went like this. In a later analysis, tens of millions of unique TCR beta chains were counted across the roughly 700 repertoires, and roughly 11 million of these chains were shared by at least two donors. To remove PCR and sequencing errors, raw reads were error-corrected and collapsed into unique sequences using a nearest-neighbor algorithm that merged closely related sequences. Alignment of CDR3 sequences to IMGT reference sequences was used to assign V, D and J gene segments. For a sequence to be retained, a match of at least six nucleotides was required to both a V gene segment and a J gene segment. A rearrangement was called productive if the CDR3 had no stop codons and remained in frame with V and J, and every other rearrangement was called non-productive. Following IMGT convention, CDR3 was defined as the stretch from the second conserved V-encoded cysteine to the conserved J-encoded phenylalanine. Sequences without an unambiguous match to a single V gene segment were excluded from the earlier analysis of 450 to 650 of the donors. In an earlier analysis of around 600 of the donors, V segments were called functional above 56.7% productive rearrangements and were called segregating when the between-donor standard deviation exceeded 5%. To diagnose cytomegalovirus status from the catalog of TCR beta chain sequences, a statistical classification framework was built. In a later analysis, TCR nucleotide sequences were compared against IMGT/GENE-DB human TR gene sequences so that V and J genes could be assigned. The TCRdist pipeline was used in a later analysis to assign CDR3 sequences and most-parsimonious VDJ recombination scenarios. In a later analysis, each TCR beta chain was defined by its CDR3 amino acid sequence together with its V-gene family, and reads lacking a unique V-gene family were excluded. A later analysis removed 592 highly shared, low-generation-probability nucleotide sequences to deal with suspected cross-contamination and a sequencing artifact. For each public chain, a later analysis derived a clonal expansion index from normalized ranks of inferred template counts within each repertoire. In a later analysis, generation probabilities were computed using a VDJ recombination model fitted to out-of-frame rearrangements, and the results were checked against IGoR. Hypergeometric tests were used in a later analysis to score TCR-TCR, TCR-HLA and TCR-CMV co-occurrence, with a repertoire-size bias correction applied to the TCR pairs. A later analysis estimated false discovery rates by permuting HLA or CMV assignments 20 times. In a later analysis, co-occurring TCRs were grouped using DBSCAN, with TCRdist sequence similarity added in when clustering inside HLA-allele-positive subsets. Repertoires with fewer than 30,000 or more than 120,000 public chains were left out of co-occurrence clustering, as were about 5 repertoires with anomalous nucleotide sharing. TCRdb took over this immuneACCESS table, retaining in-frame rearrangements with V and J assigned. Such tables are incomplete; in checked studies, under half of the missing clones stem from an unresolved V gene, and the remainder is unexplained. Clone size and the V and J calls come from that table; the DNA yielded D and trimming. In all, the sample holds 90,000 to 130,000 clones, and 75% to 90% of those were seen once. The ten most abundant clones make up approximately 2% of the sample.

The cohort was made up of 650 to 700 healthy bone marrow donors. Cohort members were all nominally healthy when sampled, although unrecorded immune exposures were likely present. The donor was CMV seronegative and was included in the group of 352 seronegative cohort members. A peripheral blood sample was collected from each donor, and TCR beta sequencing was performed on peripheral blood mononuclear cells. Genomic DNA was extracted from the blood cell samples with the Qiagen DNeasy Blood Extraction Kit. Beyond this particular receptor, the publication reports: Fewer than 20 rarely observed V segments, including chromosome 9 orphons, were excluded from the earlier analysis of several hundred of the donors because counts were too low. A later analysis found that HLA-associated TCR beta chains were more clonally expanded and had lower generation probabilities than equally common non-associated chains. Presence/absence analyses assumed roughly uniform sequencing depth across donors, an assumption that may not hold. A total of about 150 TCR beta chains were listed by the study as associated with cytomegalovirus. When HLA alleles, especially DR and DQ, strongly co-occurred, TCR associations were difficult to assign to individual alleles. A later analysis found that most CMV-associated TCR beta chains appeared HLA-restricted, with HLA associations seemingly driven largely by CMV exposure. An association between a missense DCLRE1C variant and V-gene and J-gene trimming of TCR beta chains was found in a later genetic analysis and replicated in an independent cohort. The classifier was reported to diagnose cytomegalovirus status with high specificity and sensitivity in both the original cohort and the validation cohort. Broadly in line with IMGT annotations, most TCR beta V segments showed up in productive rearrangements about 87% or about 30% of the time in an earlier analysis of approximately 600 of the donors. Across donors, most TCR sequences were observed very rarely, whereas some public TCRs were present in many individuals. In a later analysis, several top co-occurrence clusters were reported to appear linked to parvovirus B19, influenza, CMV and Epstein-Barr virus. In vitro tests confirmed that a few of the cytomegalovirus-associated TCR beta chains recognize cytomegalovirus antigens. At a false discovery rate of 0.05, a later analysis linked 15,000 to 20,000 TCR beta sequences to specific HLA alleles. A cluster of highly shared sequence variants was judged likely to be a technical artifact of the sequencing pipeline. For the cohort, immune exposure information was limited to CMV serostatus. Compared with the 666-donor mean, donors in an Asian-associated ancestry cluster had fewer N-insertions in productive TCRs, according to a later genetic analysis. The authors suggested that the approach could potentially be extended to other disease states and immunological phenotypes. A later analysis found that TCR association rates varied across HLA loci, with DRB1 alleles showing the most associated TCRs and HLA-C alleles the fewest. Linkage disequilibrium might explain the correlated functional status among segregating V segments, but an unknown experimental factor could not be ruled out. Only TCR beta chains were sequenced in this cohort, and the absence of alpha or paired-chain data limited detectable features. Because the 87-base-pair reads could not distinguish some IMGT-functional V segments, including TRBV6-2 and TRBV6-3, those segments were excluded. Because some donors lacked HLA typing at each locus, the association tests relied only on the typed subset. A further reported finding was that TCR beta sequences accurately predicted the HLA-A and HLA-B alleles for most subjects in the first cohort.

Trimming accounts for 7 bases at V and 5 bases at J, while the number of junction bases matched to no gene is 7. From cysteine to phenylalanine, the CDR3 is 15 amino acids long. This entry keeps only the CDR3 DNA: 45 bases, framed from base 1. According to the germline V gene (reference sequence), CDR1 reads LNHDA and CDR2 reads SQIVND. The receptor's source is a man between 40 and 49 years old in good health and CMV-seronegative. The rearrangement joined TRBV19 to TRBJ1-6; 8 middle bases align to TRBD1. The sample taken for sequencing was PBMCs. CDR3 protein: CASTSGGQNNSPLHF. The nucleotides read TGTGCCAGTACCTCAGGGGGCCAAAATAATTCACCCCTCCACTTT.